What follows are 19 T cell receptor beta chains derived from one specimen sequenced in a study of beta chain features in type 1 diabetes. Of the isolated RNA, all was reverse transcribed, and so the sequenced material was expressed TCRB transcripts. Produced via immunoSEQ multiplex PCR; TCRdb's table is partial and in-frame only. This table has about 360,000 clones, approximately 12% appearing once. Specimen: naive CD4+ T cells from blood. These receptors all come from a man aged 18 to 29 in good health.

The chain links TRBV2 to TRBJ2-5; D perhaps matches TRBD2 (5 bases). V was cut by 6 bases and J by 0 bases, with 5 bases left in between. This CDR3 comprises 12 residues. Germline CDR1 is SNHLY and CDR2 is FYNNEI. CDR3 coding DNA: TGTGCCAGCAGGGACTACCAAGAGACCCAGTACTTC. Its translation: CASRDYQETQYF.

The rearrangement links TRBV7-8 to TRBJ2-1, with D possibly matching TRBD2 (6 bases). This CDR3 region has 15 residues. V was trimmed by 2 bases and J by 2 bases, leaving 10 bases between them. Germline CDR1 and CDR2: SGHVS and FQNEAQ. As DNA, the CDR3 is TGTGCCAGCAGCTTAAGCGGGCTCACCTACAATGAGCAGTTCTTC. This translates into CASSLSGLTYNEQFF.

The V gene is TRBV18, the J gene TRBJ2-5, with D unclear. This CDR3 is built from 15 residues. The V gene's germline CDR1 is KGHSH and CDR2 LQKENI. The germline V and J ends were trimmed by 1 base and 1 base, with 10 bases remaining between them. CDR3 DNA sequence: TGTGCCAGCTCACCACGGGTACTAACCCAAGAGACCCAGTACTTC. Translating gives CASSPRVLTQETQYF.

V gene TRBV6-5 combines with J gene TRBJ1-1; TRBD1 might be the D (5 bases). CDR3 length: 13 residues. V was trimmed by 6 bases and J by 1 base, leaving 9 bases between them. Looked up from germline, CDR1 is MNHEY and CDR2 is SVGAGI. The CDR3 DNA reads TGTGCCAGCAGCCAAACAGGGAACACTGAAGCTTTCTTT. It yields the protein CASSQTGNTEAFF.

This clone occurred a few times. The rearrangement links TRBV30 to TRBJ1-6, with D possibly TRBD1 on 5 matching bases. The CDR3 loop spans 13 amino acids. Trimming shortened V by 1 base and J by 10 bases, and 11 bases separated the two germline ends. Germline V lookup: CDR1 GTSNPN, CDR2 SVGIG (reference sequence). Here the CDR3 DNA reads TGTGCCTGGAGTGGGGGGGAGGGATCACCCCTCCACTTT. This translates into CAWSGGEGSPLHF.

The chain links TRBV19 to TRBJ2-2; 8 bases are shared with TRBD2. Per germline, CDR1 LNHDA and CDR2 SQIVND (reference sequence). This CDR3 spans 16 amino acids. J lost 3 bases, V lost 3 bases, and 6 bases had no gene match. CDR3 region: CASSIRSGGYTGELFF. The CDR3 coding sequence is TGTGCCAGTAGTATCAGGAGCGGGGGATACACCGGGGAGCTGTTTTTT.

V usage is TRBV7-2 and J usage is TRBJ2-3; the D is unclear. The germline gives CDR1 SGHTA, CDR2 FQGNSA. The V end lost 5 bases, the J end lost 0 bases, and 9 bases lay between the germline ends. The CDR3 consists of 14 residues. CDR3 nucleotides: TGTGCCAGCAGCCGCGGTGGCAGCACAGATACGCAGTATTTT. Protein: CASSRGGSTDTQYF. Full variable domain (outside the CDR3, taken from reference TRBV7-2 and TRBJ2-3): GAGVSQSPSNKVTEKGKDVELRCDPISGHTALYWYRQSLGQGLEFLIYFQGNSAPDKSGLPSDRFSAERTGGSVSTLTIQRTQQEDSAVYLCASSRGGSTDTQYFGPGTRLTVL.

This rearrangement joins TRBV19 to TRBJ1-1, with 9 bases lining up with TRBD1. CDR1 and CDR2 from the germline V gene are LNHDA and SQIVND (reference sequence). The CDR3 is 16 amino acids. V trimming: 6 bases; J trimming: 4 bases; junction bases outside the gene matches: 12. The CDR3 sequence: CASRSFGTGGFTEAFF. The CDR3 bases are TGTGCCAGTAGGAGCTTCGGCACAGGGGGCTTCACTGAAGCTTTCTTT. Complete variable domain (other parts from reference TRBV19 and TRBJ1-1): DGGITQSPKYLFRKEGQNVTLSCEQNLNHDAMYWYRQDPGQGLRLIYYSQIVNDFQKGDIAEGYSVSREKKESFPLTVTSAQKNPTAFYLCASRSFGTGGFTEAFFGQGTRLTVV.

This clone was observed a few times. The DNA for the CDR3 is TGTGCCAGCAGCCCGACAGGGGATAATTCACCCCTCCACTTT. It codes for CASSPTGDNSPLHF. The rearrangement uses TRBV9 and TRBJ1-6; 8 nucleotides line up with TRBD1. J lost 5 bases, V lost 4 bases, and 2 bases had no gene match. Germline CDR1 and CDR2: SGDLS and YYNGEE. The CDR3 loop spans 14 amino acids.

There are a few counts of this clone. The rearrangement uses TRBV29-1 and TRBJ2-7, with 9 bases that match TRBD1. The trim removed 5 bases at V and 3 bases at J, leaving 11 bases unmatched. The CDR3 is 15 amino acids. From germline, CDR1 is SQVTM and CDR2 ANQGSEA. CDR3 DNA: TGCAGCGTTCTCGAGGCGGGACAGGGTATCTACGAGCAGTACTTC. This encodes CSVLEAGQGIYEQYF.

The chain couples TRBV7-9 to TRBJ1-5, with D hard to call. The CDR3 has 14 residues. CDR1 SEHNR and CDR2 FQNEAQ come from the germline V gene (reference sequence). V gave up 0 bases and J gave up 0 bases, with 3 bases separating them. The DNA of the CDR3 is TGTGCCAGCAGCTTAGCATATAGCAATCAGCCCCAGCATTTT. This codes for CASSLAYSNQPQHF. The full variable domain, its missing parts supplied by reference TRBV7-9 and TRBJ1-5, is DTGVSQNPRHKITKRGQNVTFRCDPISEHNRLYWYRQTLGQGPEFLTYFQNEAQLEKSRLLSDRFSAERPKGSFSTLEIQRTEQGDSAMYLCASSLAYSNQPQHFGDGTRLSIL.

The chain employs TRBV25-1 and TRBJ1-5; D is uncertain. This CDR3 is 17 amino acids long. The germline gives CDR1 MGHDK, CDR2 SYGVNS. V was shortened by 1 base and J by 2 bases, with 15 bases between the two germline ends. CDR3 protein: CASSELEAVICNQPQHF. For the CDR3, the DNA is TGTGCCAGCAGTGAATTAGAGGCAGTCATTTGCAATCAGCCCCAGCATTTT. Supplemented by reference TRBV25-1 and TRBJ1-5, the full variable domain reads EADIYQTPRYLVIGTGKKITLECSQTMGHDKMYWYQQDPGMELHLIHYSYGVNSTEKGDLSSESTVSRIRTEHFPLTLESARPSHTSQYLCASSELEAVICNQPQHFGDGTRLSIL.

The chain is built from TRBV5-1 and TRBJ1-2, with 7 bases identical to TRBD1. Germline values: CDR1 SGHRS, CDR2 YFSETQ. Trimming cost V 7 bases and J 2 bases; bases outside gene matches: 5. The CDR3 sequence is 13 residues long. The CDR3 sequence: CASEDRVNYGYTF. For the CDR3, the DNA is TGCGCCAGCGAAGACAGGGTGAACTATGGCTACACCTTC.

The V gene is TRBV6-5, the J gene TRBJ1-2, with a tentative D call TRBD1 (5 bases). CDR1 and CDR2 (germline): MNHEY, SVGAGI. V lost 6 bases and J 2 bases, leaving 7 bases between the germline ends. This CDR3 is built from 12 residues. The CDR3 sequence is CASRTENYGYTF. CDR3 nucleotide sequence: TGTGCCAGCAGGACAGAAAACTATGGCTACACCTTC.

The CDR3 sequence: CASSLGGRPTGEPQHF. The CDR3 DNA reads TGTGCCAGCAGCTTAGGCGGTCGGCCAACCGGGGAGCCCCAGCATTTT. The genes are TRBV7-2 and TRBJ1-5, with D uncertain. Germline CDR1 and CDR2: SGHTA and FQGNSA. V was clipped by 1 base and J by 8 bases, with 18 bases between them. The CDR3 length is 16 residues.

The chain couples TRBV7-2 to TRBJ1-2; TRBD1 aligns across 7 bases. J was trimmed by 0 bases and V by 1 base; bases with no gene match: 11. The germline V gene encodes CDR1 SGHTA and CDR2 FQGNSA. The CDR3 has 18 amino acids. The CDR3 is CASSLGPPTGAANYGYTF. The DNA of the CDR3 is TGTGCCAGCAGCTTAGGTCCCCCTACAGGGGCAGCTAACTATGGCTACACCTTC.

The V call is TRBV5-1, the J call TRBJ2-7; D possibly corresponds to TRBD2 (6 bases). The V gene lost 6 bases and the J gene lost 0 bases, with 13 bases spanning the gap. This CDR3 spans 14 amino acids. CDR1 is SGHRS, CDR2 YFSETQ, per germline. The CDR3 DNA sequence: TGCGCCAGCACCCTTTCAGCGGGCTCCTACGAGCAGTACTTC. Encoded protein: CASTLSAGSYEQYF.

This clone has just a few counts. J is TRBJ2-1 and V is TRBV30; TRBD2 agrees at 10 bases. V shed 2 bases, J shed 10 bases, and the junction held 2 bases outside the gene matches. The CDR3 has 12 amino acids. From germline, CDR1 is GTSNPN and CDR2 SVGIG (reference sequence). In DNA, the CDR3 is TGTGCCTGGAGTAATAGCGGGGGGGAGCAGTTCTTC. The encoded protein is CAWSNSGGEQFF.

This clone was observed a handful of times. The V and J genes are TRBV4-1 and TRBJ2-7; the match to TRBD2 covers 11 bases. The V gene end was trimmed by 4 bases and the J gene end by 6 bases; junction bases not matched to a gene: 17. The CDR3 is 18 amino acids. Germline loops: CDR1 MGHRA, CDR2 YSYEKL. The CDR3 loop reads CASSRNDSSGLADPEQYF. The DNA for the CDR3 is TGCGCCAGCAGCCGCAACGACTCCTCGGGACTAGCGGATCCCGAGCAGTACTTC.